These 15 T cell receptor beta chains share one sample of origin, sequenced in a study of T cells after posttransplantation cyclophosphamide (dated by TCRdb to between 2015 and 2016). Receptor libraries were prepared by the immunoSEQ multiplex PCR assay. TCRdb provides this immuneACCESS table in a form limited to in-frame rearrangements. Some clones are lacking; in checked studies, under half of them reflect an unresolved V gene, and why the rest are absent is not known. The sample records 1,500 to 1,700 clones, 79% of which are singletons. Of the sample, roughly 11% is held by the ten largest clones. The treatment or condition tag for this specimen amounts to: high-dose cyclophosphamide on days +3 and +4 as single-agent GVHD prophylaxis. Patients in the PTCy group got busulfan and fludarabine conditioning, a marrow graft from a related or unrelated donor, and cyclophosphamide on days +3 and +4.

The input for sequencing was CD4+ T cells sorted from PBMCs, taken more than 220 days after allogeneic stem cell transplant with posttransplant cyclophosphamide. These receptors were obtained from a female patient over 55 who received an allogeneic stem cell transplant from an unrelated donor, was CMV-positive, and had acute GVHD only. After a transplant, some T cells may be the graft donor's own cells.

This chain joins TRBV28 and TRBJ2-5; 7 nucleotides line up with TRBD1. Germline V gene lookup returns CDR1 MDHEN and CDR2 SYDVKM. This CDR3 has 16 residues. Trimming removed 3 bases from V and 7 bases from J; junction bases left unmatched: 14. CDR3 region: CASSFSGTALEGTQYF. The CDR3 bases are TGTGCCAGCAGTTTCTCCGGGACAGCCCTGGAAGGGACCCAGTACTTC. Based on the CDR3 plus reference TRBV28 and TRBJ2-5, the full variable domain is DVKVTQSSRYLVKRTGEKVFLECVQDMDHENMFWYRQDPGLGLRLIYFSYDVKMKEKGDIPEGYSVSREKKERFSLILESASTNQTSMYLCASSFSGTALEGTQYFGPGTRLLVL.

The chain employs TRBV7-8 and TRBJ1-5; 7 bases fit TRBD1. The CDR3 extends over 15 amino acids. CDR1 and CDR2 from the germline V gene are SGHVS and FQNEAQ. Trimming cost V 5 bases and J 3 bases; bases outside gene matches: 7. The CDR3 region is CASSARDRHNQPQHF. The CDR3 region has the DNA TGTGCCAGCAGCGCCCGGGACAGACACAATCAGCCCCAGCATTTT. Based on the CDR3 plus reference TRBV7-8 and TRBJ1-5, the full variable domain is GAGVSQSPRYKVAKRGQDVALRCDPISGHVSLFWYQQALGQGPEFLTYFQNEAQLDKSGLPSDRFFAERPEGSVSTLKIQRTQQEDSAVYLCASSARDRHNQPQHFGDGTRLSIL.

This clone was recorded once. The chain is built from TRBV28 and TRBJ2-1; 10 bases are a match to TRBD1. The germline V gene has CDR1 MDHEN and CDR2 SYDVKM. V lost 3 bases and J lost 5; bases outside the gene matches: 1. This CDR3 contains 14 residues. CDR3 sequence: CASSLTGGHNEQFF. The DNA for the CDR3 is TGTGCCAGCAGTTTGACAGGGGGCCACAATGAGCAGTTCTTC.

V is TRBV29-1 and J is TRBJ1-2; D not resolved. Trimming removed 5 bases from V and 2 bases from J, with 9 bases in between. CDR3 size: 12 residues. Germline lookup yields CDR1 SQVTM and CDR2 ANQGSEA. Here the CDR3 reads CSVHTVNYGYTF. The CDR3 DNA is TGCAGCGTTCATACAGTGAACTATGGCTACACCTTC. Using reference TRBV29-1 and TRBJ1-2 for the parts outside the CDR3, the full variable domain is SAVISQKPSRDICQRGTSLTIQCQVDSQVTMMFWYRQQPGQSLTLIATANQGSEATYESGFVIDKFPISRPNLTFSTLTVSNMSPEDSSIYLCSVHTVNYGYTFGSGTRLTVV.

The chain joins TRBV29-1 to TRBJ1-1, with D perhaps TRBD1 (6 bases). V lost 7 bases, J lost 5 bases, and 17 bases lay in between. The CDR3 is 13 residues long. CDR1 is SQVTM, CDR2 ANQGSEA, per germline. CDR3 DNA: TGCAGCGCCGCCTTACAGGGTGGGACTGAAGCTTTCTTT. This translates into CSAALQGGTEAFF.

The CDR3: CASSPLAQGGNQPQHF. The CDR3 DNA reads as TGTGCCAGCTCCCCCCTCGCACAGGGGGGTAATCAGCCCCAGCATTTT. The genes are TRBV7-6 and TRBJ1-5, with 8 bases aligning to TRBD1. The CDR3 totals 16 residues. Germline CDR1 reads SGHVS; CDR2 reads FNYEAQ. V was pared by 8 bases and J by 4 bases, with 13 bases of the junction left unmatched.

The genes are TRBV6-5 and TRBJ2-5, with TRBD1 identical over 8 bases. This CDR3 is 14 amino acids long. Germline V gene sequence: CDR1 MNHEY, CDR2 SVGAGI. J was trimmed by 11 bases and V by 7 bases; bases with no gene match: 15. This CDR3 is CASTRTGYSYKQYF. CDR3 sequence (DNA): TGTGCCAGCACCAGGACAGGGTACTCCTACAAGCAGTACTTC.

The genes are TRBV28 and TRBJ2-4, with 7 bases aligning to TRBD1. Germline V gives CDR1 MDHEN, CDR2 SYDVKM. This CDR3 comprises 14 residues. Trimming at V came to 5 bases and at J to 0 bases, leaving 1 base not matched to a gene. The CDR3 protein is CASSGQVAKNIQYF. CDR3 nucleotides: TGTGCCAGCAGTGGACAGGTAGCCAAAAACATTCAGTACTTC.

V and J are TRBV19 and TRBJ1-5; the D gene is possibly TRBD1 (5 bases). CDR1 and CDR2 from the germline V gene are LNHDA and SQIVND (reference sequence). This CDR3 region has 16 residues. Trimming shortened V by 6 bases and J by 6 bases, and 21 bases separated the two germline ends. CDR3 DNA sequence: TGTGCCAGTAGGGTGGGACTTTCTCAGCTTCGTCAGCCCCAGCATTTT. Translation: CASRVGLSQLRQPQHF.

The rearrangement joins TRBV30 to TRBJ1-4, with 10 nucleotides matching TRBD1. There are 14 residues in the CDR3. J was trimmed by 10 bases and V by 1 base; bases with no gene match: 6. CDR1 and CDR2 (germline): GTSNPN, SVGIG (reference sequence). CDR3 residues: CAWSAGQGRGKLFF. The CDR3 DNA reads as TGTGCCTGGAGTGCGGGACAGGGGCGGGGAAAACTGTTTTTT.

The V gene is TRBV4-3, the J gene TRBJ2-7, with D maybe TRBD1 (5 bases). CDR1 and CDR2 (germline): LGHNA, YSLEER. Trimming pared 0 bases from V and 2 bases from J, leaving 8 bases between. The CDR3 loop spans 14 amino acids. CDR3 DNA sequence: TGCGCCAGCAGCCAAGACTCAGGGACCTACGAGCAGTACTTC. Residues: CASSQDSGTYEQYF.

V usage is TRBV14 and J usage is TRBJ2-5, with D possibly TRBD1 on 6 matching bases. The J call could be wrong; TRBJ2-7 is a better fit for the DNA end. The germline gives CDR1 SGHDN, CDR2 FVKESK. The CDR3 is 14 residues long. CDR3 amino acids: CASSQARTGSEQYF. The DNA of the CDR3 is TGTGCCAGCAGCCAAGCAAGAACAGGGAGCGAGCAGTACTTC.

The J gene is TRBJ2-3, the V gene TRBV6-1; weak D call: TRBD2 (5 bases). The ends were cut back, 3 bases at V and 5 bases at J, with 12 bases in the middle. This CDR3 comprises 14 residues. In germline, CDR1 is MNHNS, CDR2 SASEGT. The CDR3 spells CASSEGAPRDTQYF. The CDR3 DNA reads TGTGCCAGCAGTGAGGGAGCCCCCCGAGATACGCAGTATTTT.

This chain uses TRBV5-1 with TRBJ2-2; tentatively, D is TRBD2 (5 bases). The CDR3 consists of 15 residues. V lost 0 bases, J lost 4 bases, and 10 bases lay in between. From germline, CDR1 is SGHRS and CDR2 YFSETQ. The CDR3 DNA follows: TGCGCCAGCAGCTTGGGGACTCCGGTCACCGGGGAGCTGTTTTTT. As protein: CASSLGTPVTGELFF.

This clone was recorded only once. This chain links TRBV6-5 with TRBJ1-2; 8 bases are a match to TRBD1. CDR1 is MNHEY, CDR2 SVGAGI, per germline. Trimming removed 4 bases from V and 3 bases from J; junction bases left unmatched: 7. The CDR3 loop spans 15 amino acids. CDR3 amino acids: CASSSSGGVHYGYTF. CDR3 nucleotides: TGTGCCAGCAGTTCGTCAGGGGGCGTTCACTATGGCTACACCTTC.